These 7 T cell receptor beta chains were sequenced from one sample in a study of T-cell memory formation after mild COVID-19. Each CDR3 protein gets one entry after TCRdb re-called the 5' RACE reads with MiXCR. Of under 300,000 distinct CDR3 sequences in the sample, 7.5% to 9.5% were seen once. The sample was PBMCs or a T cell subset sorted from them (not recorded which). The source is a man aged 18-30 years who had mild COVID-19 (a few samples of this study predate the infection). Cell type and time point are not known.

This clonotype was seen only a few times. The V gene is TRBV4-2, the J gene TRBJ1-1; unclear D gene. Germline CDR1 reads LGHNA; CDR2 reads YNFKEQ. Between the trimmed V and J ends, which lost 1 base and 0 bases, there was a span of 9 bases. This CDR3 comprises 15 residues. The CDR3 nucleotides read TGTGCCAGCAGCCAAGCGGGCAGGCTGAACACTGAAGCTTTCTTT. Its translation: CASSQAGRLNTEAFF.

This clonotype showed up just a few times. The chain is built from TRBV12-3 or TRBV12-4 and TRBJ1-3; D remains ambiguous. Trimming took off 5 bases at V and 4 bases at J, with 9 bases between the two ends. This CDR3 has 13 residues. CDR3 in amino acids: CASSPMGGNTIYF. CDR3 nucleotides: TGTGCCAGCAGTCCCATGGGGGGAAACACCATATATTTT.

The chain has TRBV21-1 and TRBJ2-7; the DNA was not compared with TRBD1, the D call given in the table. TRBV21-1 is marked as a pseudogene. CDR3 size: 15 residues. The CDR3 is CASTRTSDPPYEQYV. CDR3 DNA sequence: TGTGCCAGCACCCGGACCTCGGATCCCCCCTACGAGCAGTACGTC.

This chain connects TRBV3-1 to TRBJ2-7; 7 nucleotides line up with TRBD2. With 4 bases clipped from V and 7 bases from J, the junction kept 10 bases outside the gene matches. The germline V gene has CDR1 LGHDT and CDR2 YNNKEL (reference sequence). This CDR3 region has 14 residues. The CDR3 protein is CASSPLGAAGEQYV. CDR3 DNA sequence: TGTGCCAGCAGCCCCCTTGGGGCAGCGGGGGAGCAGTACGTC.

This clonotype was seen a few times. CDR3 in amino acids: CASSLGSGNEQFF. CDR3 nucleotide sequence: TGTGCCAGCAGCTTAGGTAGTGGAAATGAGCAGTTCTTC. The rearrangement links TRBV7-9 to TRBJ2-1; D call uncertain. CDR3 length: 13 amino acids. Germline CDR1 SEHNR, CDR2 FQNEAQ (reference sequence). V was cut by 1 base and J by 7 bases, with 8 bases left in between. The variable domain in full, completed from reference TRBV7-9 and TRBJ2-1, reads DTGVSQNPRHKITKRGQNVTFRCDPISEHNRLYWYRQTLGQGPEFLTYFQNEAQLEKSRLLSDRFSAERPKGSFSTLEIQRTEQGDSAMYLCASSLGSGNEQFFGPGTRLTVL.

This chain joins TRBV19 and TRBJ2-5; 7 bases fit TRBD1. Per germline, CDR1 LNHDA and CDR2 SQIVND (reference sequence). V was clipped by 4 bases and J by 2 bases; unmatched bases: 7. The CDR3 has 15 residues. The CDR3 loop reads CASSTRRDSQETQYF. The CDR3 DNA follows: TGTGCCAGTAGTACCCGACGGGACAGTCAAGAGACCCAGTACTTC.

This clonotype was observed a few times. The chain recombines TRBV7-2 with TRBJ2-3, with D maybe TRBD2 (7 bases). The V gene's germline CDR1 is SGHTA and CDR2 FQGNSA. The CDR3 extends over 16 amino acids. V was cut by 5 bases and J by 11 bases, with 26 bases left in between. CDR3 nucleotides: TGTGCCAGCAGCAAGGACTACGCGGGGGCATGGGGGAAGCAGTATTTT. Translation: CASSKDYAGAWGKQYF.